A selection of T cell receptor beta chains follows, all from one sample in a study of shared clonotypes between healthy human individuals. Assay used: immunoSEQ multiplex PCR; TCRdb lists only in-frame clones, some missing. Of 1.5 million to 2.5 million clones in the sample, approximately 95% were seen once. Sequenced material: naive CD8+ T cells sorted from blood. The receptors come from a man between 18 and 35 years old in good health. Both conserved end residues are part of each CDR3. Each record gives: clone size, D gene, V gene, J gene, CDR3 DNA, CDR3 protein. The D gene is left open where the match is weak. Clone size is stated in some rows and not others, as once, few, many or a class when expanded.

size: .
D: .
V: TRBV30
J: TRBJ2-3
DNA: TGTGCCTGGAGTGGGCCCTTGGCAGATACGCAGTATTTT
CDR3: CAWSGPLADTQYF

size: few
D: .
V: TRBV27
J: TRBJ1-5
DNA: TGTGCCAGCAGTTTATGGGGTGGTCAGCCCCAGCATTTT
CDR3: CASSLWGGQPQHF

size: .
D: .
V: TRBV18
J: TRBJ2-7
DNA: TGTGCCAGCTCACCGCCGGGGGCTGGGGACGAGCAGTACTTC
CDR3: CASSPPGAGDEQYF

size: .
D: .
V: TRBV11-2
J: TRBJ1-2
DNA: TGTGCCAGCAGCCCCGGCCCGGGGGTTGGCTACACCTTC
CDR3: CASSPGPGVGYTF

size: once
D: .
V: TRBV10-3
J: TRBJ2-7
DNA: TGTGCCATCAGTGACGGAGCGGACCCTCTCGAGCAGTACTTC
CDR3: CAISDGADPLEQYF

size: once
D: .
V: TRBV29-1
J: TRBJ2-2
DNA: TGCAGCGTTCAGGGCGCCGGGGAGCTGTTTTTT
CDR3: CSVQGAGELFF

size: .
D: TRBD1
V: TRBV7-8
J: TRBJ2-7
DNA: TGTGCCAGCAGCTTAACCCCGGGACAGACTTTCTACGAGCAGTACTTC
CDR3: CASSLTPGQTFYEQYF

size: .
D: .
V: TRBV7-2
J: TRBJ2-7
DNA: TGTGCCAGCAGCTTAGGGGCAGCGAGCTCCTACGAGCAGTACTTC
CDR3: CASSLGAASSYEQYF

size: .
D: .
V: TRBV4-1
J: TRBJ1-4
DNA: TGCGCCAGCAGCCAAGATCTGCGAGGGGCGGGTGAAAAACTGTTTTTT
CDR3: CASSQDLRGAGEKLFF

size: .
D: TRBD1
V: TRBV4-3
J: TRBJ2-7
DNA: TGCGCCAGCAGCCCGGGACAGGGGCTCGAGCAGTACTTC
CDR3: CASSPGQGLEQYF

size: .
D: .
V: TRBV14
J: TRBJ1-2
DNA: TGTGCCAGCAGCCCGGGGGATTTGGAGGGCTACACCTTC
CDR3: CASSPGDLEGYTF

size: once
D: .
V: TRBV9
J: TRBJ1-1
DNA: TGTGCCAGCAGCCCCCGACCGACAGTGAACACTGAAGCTTTCTTT
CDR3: CASSPRPTVNTEAFF

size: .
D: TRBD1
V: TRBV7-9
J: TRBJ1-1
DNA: TGTGCCAGCAGCTCCGAATATGACAGGGGGAACACTGAAGCTTTCTTT
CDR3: CASSSEYDRGNTEAFF

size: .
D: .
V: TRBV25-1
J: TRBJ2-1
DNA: TGTGCCAGCAGTTACAGACTGGGGAGCTCCTACAATGAGCAGTTCTTC
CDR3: CASSYRLGSSYNEQFF

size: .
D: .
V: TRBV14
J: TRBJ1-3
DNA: TGTGCCAGCAGCCAAGAAGGACACGCGGGGAACACCATATATTTT
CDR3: CASSQEGHAGNTIYF

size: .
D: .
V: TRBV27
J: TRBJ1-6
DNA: TGTGCCAGCAGTACCCTACAGGGCCCCGTTTATAATTCACCCCTCCACTTT
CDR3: CASSTLQGPVYNSPLHF

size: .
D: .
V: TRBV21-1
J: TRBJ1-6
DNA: TGTGCCAGCAGCAAAAGGTGGGGGAATAGCTCCTATAATTCACCCCTCCACTTT
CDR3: CASSKRWGNSSYNSPLHF

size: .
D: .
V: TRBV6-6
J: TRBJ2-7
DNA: TGTGCCAGCAGAGGAGAATTCGAGCAGTACTTC
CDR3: CASRGEFEQYF

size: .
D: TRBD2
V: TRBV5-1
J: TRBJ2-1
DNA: TGCGCCAGCAGCTTGGGGCGGGAGGTATACAATGAGCAGTTCTTC
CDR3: CASSLGREVYNEQFF

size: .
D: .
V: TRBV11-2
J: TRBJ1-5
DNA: TGTGCCAGCAGCTTAGGGCCGGGGCCGGGCAATCAGCCCCAGCATTTT
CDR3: CASSLGPGPGNQPQHF

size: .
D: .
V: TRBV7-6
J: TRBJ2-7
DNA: TGTGCCAGCAGCTTATCCCGAGTAAACGAGCAGTACTTC
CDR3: CASSLSRVNEQYF

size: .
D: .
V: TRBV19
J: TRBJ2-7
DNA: TGTGCCAGTAGTTGGGACCAGTCCTACGAGCAGTACTTC
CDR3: CASSWDQSYEQYF

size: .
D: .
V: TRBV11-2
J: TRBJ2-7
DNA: TGTGCCAGCAGCTTAGGCGGGGCTAGCTCCTACGAGCAGTACTTC
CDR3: CASSLGGASSYEQYF

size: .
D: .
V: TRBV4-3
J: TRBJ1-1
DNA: TGCGCCAGCAGCCAGGACCTGAACACTGAAGCTTTCTTT
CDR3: CASSQDLNTEAFF

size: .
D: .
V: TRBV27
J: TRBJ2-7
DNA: TGTGCCAGCAGTTTTCGGTCTGGACGGGGGGAGCAGTACTTC
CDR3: CASSFRSGRGEQYF

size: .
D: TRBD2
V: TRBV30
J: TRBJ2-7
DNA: TGTGCCTGGCGCCGGTGGACTAGCGGTGCCTACGAGCAGTACTTC
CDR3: CAWRRWTSGAYEQYF

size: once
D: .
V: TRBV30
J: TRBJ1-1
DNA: TGTGCCTGGAGTCCGAGGGGAAACACTGAAGCTTTCTTT
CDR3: CAWSPRGNTEAFF

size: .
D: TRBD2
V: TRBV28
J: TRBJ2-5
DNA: TGTGCCAGCTCTGGACTAGCCGACGTACCGGGGGAGACCCAGTACTTC
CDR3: CASSGLADVPGETQYF

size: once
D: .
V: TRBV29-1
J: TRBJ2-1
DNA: TGCAGCGCCGAGTCGGGCGGGGACTTAAACTACAATGAGCAGTTCTTC
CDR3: CSAESGGDLNYNEQFF

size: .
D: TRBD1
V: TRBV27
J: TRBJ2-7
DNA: TGTGCCAGCAGTAAACAGGGGTCCTACGAGCAGTACTTC
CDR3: CASSKQGSYEQYF

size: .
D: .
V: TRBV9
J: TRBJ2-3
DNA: TGTGCCAGCAGTCGAGAGGGGTTGCGCACAGATACGCAGTATTTT
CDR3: CASSREGLRTDTQYF

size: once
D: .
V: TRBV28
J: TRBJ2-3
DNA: TGTGCCAGCAGTCCTCCCGAGGGTCTTAGCACAGATACGCAGTATTTT
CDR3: CASSPPEGLSTDTQYF

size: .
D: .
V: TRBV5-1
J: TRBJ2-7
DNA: TGCGCCAGCAGCTTCTCCGAGCAGTACTTC
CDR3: CASSFSEQYF

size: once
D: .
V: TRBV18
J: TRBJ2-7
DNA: TGTGCCAGCTCACCGGACTTAGCGGACACCTACGAGCAGTACTTC
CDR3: CASSPDLADTYEQYF

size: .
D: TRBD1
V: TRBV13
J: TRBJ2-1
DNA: TGTGCCAGCAGCTTAAGAGGGGGCGATGAGCAGTTCTTC
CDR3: CASSLRGGDEQFF

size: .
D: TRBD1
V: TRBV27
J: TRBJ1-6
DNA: TGTGCCAGCAGCCTAGAGTTCCGGACAGGGGCACCCCTCCACTTT
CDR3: CASSLEFRTGAPLHF

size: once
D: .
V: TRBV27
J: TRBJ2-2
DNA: TGTGCCAGCAGTTTCGGCGACGGGGAGCTGTTTTTT
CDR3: CASSFGDGELFF

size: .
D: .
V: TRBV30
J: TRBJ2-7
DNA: TGTGCCTGGAGTGAACAGGGTCTAGCCCCTGAGCAGTACTTC
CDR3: CAWSEQGLAPEQYF

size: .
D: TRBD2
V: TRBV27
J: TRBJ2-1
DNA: TGTGCCAGCAGTTTGCTAACTAGCGGGCCATGGAATGAGCAGTTCTTC
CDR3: CASSLLTSGPWNEQFF

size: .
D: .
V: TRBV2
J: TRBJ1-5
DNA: TGTGCCAGCAGTGAAGCGCCCTCCTGGAGTCAGCCCCAGCATTTT
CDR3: CASSEAPSWSQPQHF

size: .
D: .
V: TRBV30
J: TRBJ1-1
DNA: TGTGCCTGGATGGGGGGCGCGGGGCCTGAAGCTTTCTTT
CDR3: CAWMGGAGPEAFF

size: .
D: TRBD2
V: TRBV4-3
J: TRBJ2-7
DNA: TGCGCCAGCAGCCCCAGACTAGCGGGAGGCTACGAGCAGTACTTC
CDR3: CASSPRLAGGYEQYF

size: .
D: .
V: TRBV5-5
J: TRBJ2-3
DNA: TGTGCCAGCAGCCCGGCGACATCCCTAACCTCCACAGATACGCAGTATTTT
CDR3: CASSPATSLTSTDTQYF

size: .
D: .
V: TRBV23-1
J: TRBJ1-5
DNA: TGCGCCAGCAGTCAATTCGGTCAGGGGAATCAGCCCCAGCATTTT
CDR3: CASSQFGQGNQPQHF

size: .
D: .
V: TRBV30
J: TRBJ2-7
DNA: TGTGCCAGCGGTGAATCCTACGAGCAGTACTTC
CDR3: CASGESYEQYF

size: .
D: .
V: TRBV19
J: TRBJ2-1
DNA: TGTGCCAGTAGTATTCGGGGAACCTACAATGAGCAGTTCTTC
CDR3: CASSIRGTYNEQFF

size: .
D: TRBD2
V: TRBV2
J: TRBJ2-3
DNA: TGTGCCAGCAGTGATGCCTTAAGACTAGCGGGGGAAGGATATACGCAGTATTTT
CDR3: CASSDALRLAGEGYTQYF

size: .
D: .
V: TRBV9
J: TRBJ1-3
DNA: TGTGCCAGCAGCGCATCGGGACGGGACTCTGGAAACACCATATATTTT
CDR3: CASSASGRDSGNTIYF

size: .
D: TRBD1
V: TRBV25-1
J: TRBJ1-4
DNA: TGTGCCAGCAGTGAATGGGGACAGGGAGGTGAAAAACTGTTTTTT
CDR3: CASSEWGQGGEKLFF

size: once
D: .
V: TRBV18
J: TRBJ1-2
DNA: TGTGCCAGCTCACCACCCAGTCCAGGTTACTATGGCTACACCTTC
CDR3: CASSPPSPGYYGYTF

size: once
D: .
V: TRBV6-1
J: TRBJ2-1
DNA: TGTGCCAGCAGTGAAGGCACAGGCTCCGTTCGGTTCTTC
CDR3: CASSEGTGSVRFF

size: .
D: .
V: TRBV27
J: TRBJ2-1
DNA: TGTGCCAGCAGTTCCGTGGACGAGCAGTTCTTC
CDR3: CASSSVDEQFF

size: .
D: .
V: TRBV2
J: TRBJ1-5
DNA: TGTGCCAGCAGCGGATATAGCAATCAGCCCCAGCATTTT
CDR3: CASSGYSNQPQHF

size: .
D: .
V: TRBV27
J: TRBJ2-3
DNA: TGTGCCAGCAGTTTCAGGGGCGGCACAGATACGCAGTATTTT
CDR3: CASSFRGGTDTQYF

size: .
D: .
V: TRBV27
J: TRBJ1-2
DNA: TGTGCCAGCAGTCCGGCAGTAACCTATGGCTACACCTTC
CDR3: CASSPAVTYGYTF

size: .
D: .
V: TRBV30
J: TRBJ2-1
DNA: TGTGCCTGGAATAGTGTTAACTCCTACAATGAGCAGTTCTTC
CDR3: CAWNSVNSYNEQFF

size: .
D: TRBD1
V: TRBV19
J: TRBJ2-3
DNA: TGTGCCAGTAGTCCGGGACAGGCCACAGATACGCAGTATTTT
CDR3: CASSPGQATDTQYF

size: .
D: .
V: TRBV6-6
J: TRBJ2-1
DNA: TGTGCCAGCAGTGGGGAGGACAATGAGCAGTTCTTC
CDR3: CASSGEDNEQFF

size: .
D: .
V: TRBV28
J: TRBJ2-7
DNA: TGTGCCAGCTGTTTAGGTGGCGAGCAGTACTTC
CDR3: CASCLGGEQYF